Below, 12 T cell receptor beta chains from the same sample are listed, as sequenced in a study of cytomegalovirus exposure and HLA in healthy donors. The PCR made use of 60 Vbeta and 13 Jbeta primers. The data were produced by immunoSEQ multiplex PCR, yet TCRdb's version contains in-frame clones alone and is incomplete. The sample has approximately 190,000 clones, roughly four fifths seen once. The material sequenced was PBMCs. The receptors shown here come from a woman in her late teens or twenties in good health and CMV-seronegative.

This chain connects TRBV5-5 to TRBJ1-1, with 7 bases lining up with TRBD1. Losses at the gene ends were 3 bases for V and 2 bases for J; bases not matched to a gene: 4. This CDR3 region has 14 residues. Per the germline V gene, CDR1 is SGHKS and CDR2 is YYEKEE (reference sequence). CDR3 coding DNA: TGTGCCAGCAGCTGGTGGGACAGCAACACTGAAGCTTTCTTT. Translation gives CASSWWDSNTEAFF.

This clone was observed a handful of times. This sequence joins TRBV7-3 and TRBJ2-2, with 8 bases fitting TRBD2. The germline gives CDR1 SGHTA, CDR2 FQGTGA. V dropped 4 bases and J dropped 1; count of bases not matched to a gene: 5. The CDR3 has 16 amino acids. The CDR3 sequence is CASSSQGLGNTGELFF. Written as DNA, the CDR3 is TGTGCCAGCAGCTCGCAGGGACTAGGGAACACCGGGGAGCTGTTTTTT.

Only a few counts were recorded for this clone. The chain has TRBV7-8 and TRBJ2-3; 8 bases are shared with TRBD2. The V gene's germline CDR1 is SGHVS and CDR2 FQNEAQ. The length of the CDR3 is 16 residues. Unmatched junction bases numbered 5, after V lost 2 bases and J lost 1 base. The CDR3 nucleotides read TGTGCCAGCAGCTTACCTATAGCGGGACGCACAGATACGCAGTATTTT. It translates to CASSLPIAGRTDTQYF.

This chain joins TRBV6-5 and TRBJ2-1; possibly TRBD2 for D (6 bases). V lost 4 bases, J lost 4 bases, and 17 bases lay in between. The CDR3 covers 16 residues. Per the germline V gene, CDR1 is MNHEY and CDR2 is SVGAGI. This chain's CDR3 is CASSSPTAGSYNEQFF. In nucleotides, the CDR3 is TGTGCCAGCAGTTCCCCAACAGCGGGCAGTTACAATGAGCAGTTCTTC.

The V gene is TRBV29-1, the J gene TRBJ1-2; D uncertain. The CDR3 is 10 residues long. The germline V and J ends were trimmed by 6 bases and 5 bases, with 7 bases remaining between them. Looked up from germline, CDR1 is SQVTM and CDR2 is ANQGSEA. The CDR3 region has the DNA TGCAGCGTGCAGGAATATGGCTACACCTTC. Protein: CSVQEYGYTF.

The chain employs TRBV6-6 and TRBJ2-7; 11 bases fit TRBD2. J gave up 4 bases and V 6 bases, and 5 bases lay outside the gene matches. The length of the CDR3 is 14 residues. The germline CDR1 and CDR2 sequences are MNHNY and SVGAGI (reference sequence). CDR3 loop: CASRSGTSGYEQYF. The CDR3 bases are TGTGCCAGCAGGTCCGGGACTAGCGGATACGAGCAGTACTTC.

This rearrangement joins TRBV6-6 to TRBJ2-7; tentatively, D is TRBD2 (6 bases). Between the trimmed V and J ends, which lost 5 bases and 0 bases, there was a span of 11 bases. The length of the CDR3 is 14 residues. Per germline, CDR1 MNHNY and CDR2 SVGAGI (reference sequence). The CDR3, as DNA: TGTGCCAGCAGTCGGACTATCTACTCCTACGAGCAGTACTTC. Its protein product is CASSRTIYSYEQYF.

The chain combines TRBV12-5 with TRBJ2-3, with 8 bases fitting TRBD2. V gave up 3 bases and J gave up 2 bases; unmatched junction bases: 10. CDR1 LGHNT and CDR2 FRNRAP come from the germline V gene. The CDR3 loop spans 17 amino acids. CDR3 sequence: CASGFAPGTSYTDTQYF. The CDR3 region has the DNA TGTGCTAGTGGTTTCGCCCCCGGGACTAGTTACACAGATACGCAGTATTTT.

The chain joins TRBV7-8 to TRBJ1-5, with 7 bases identical to TRBD1. Germline assignment: CDR1 SGHVS and CDR2 FQNEAQ. This CDR3 is built from 15 residues. J gave up 7 bases and V 5 bases, and 11 bases lay outside the gene matches. The chain's CDR3 is CASSLDGNRGQPQHF. In DNA, the CDR3 is TGTGCCAGCAGCCTAGACGGGAACAGGGGCCAGCCCCAGCATTTT.

The chain has TRBV6-1 and TRBJ1-3; weak D call: TRBD1 (6 bases). The CDR3 consists of 15 residues. Trimming took 5 bases from V and 4 from J, leaving 15 bases between them. Germline CDR1 reads MNHNS; CDR2 reads SASEGT. CDR3 sequence: CASSWQGLGGNTIYF. As DNA, the CDR3 is TGTGCCAGCAGTTGGCAGGGGTTGGGAGGAAACACCATATATTTT.

V gene TRBV30 combines with J gene TRBJ1-3; a possible D gene is TRBD1 (6 bases). Germline assignment: CDR1 GTSNPN and CDR2 SVGIG (reference sequence). The CDR3 length is 17 residues. V lost 3 bases to trimming and J lost 6 bases, with 24 bases between them. In DNA form, the CDR3 reads TGTGCCTGGAGGTTGGAGCTGACAGGTCTTCATCTAAACACCATATATTTT. It translates to CAWRLELTGLHLNTIYF.

The chain has TRBV25-1 and TRBJ1-2; no firm D call. The V end was cut by 3 bases, the J end by 4 bases, with 15 bases between. Germline CDR1 reads MGHDK; CDR2 reads SYGVNS. The CDR3 is 15 residues long. As DNA, the CDR3 is TGTGCCAGCAGTGAGAGGGAGCGCCTACTCTATGGCTACACCTTC. Protein product: CASSERERLLYGYTF.